This paragraph covers one TCR beta chain sequence. The antigen remains unidentified. The CDR3 has 15 amino acids. Germline-derived CDR1 and CDR2 are LNHDA and SQIVND (reference sequence). The junction had 3 bases not matched to a gene; V was cut back by 1 base and J by 3 bases. The data were obtained in a study of shared clonotypes between healthy human individuals. Study conclusions and caveats: Naive subsets generally had larger estimated richness than memory subsets. The donor pool, a small one, limited the genetic and exposure-history diversity represented.

Libraries were prepared by immunoSEQ multiplex PCR; TCRdb keeps only in-frame clonotypes and omits some of them. The sample includes over 2 million clones, under 95% of them seen just once. This receptor was taken from a man aged 18 to 35 in good health. Some clones in this sample may be carry-over from other donors' samples. The chain links TRBV19 to TRBJ1-3; 7 bases agree with TRBD1. The sequencing sample was made of naive CD4+ T cells from PBMCs. As for subset: CD45RA+ positively selected. The chain's CDR3 is CASSIGTGDGNTIYF. CDR3 bases: TGTGCCAGTAGTATAGGCACAGGGGATGGAAACACCATATATTTT.